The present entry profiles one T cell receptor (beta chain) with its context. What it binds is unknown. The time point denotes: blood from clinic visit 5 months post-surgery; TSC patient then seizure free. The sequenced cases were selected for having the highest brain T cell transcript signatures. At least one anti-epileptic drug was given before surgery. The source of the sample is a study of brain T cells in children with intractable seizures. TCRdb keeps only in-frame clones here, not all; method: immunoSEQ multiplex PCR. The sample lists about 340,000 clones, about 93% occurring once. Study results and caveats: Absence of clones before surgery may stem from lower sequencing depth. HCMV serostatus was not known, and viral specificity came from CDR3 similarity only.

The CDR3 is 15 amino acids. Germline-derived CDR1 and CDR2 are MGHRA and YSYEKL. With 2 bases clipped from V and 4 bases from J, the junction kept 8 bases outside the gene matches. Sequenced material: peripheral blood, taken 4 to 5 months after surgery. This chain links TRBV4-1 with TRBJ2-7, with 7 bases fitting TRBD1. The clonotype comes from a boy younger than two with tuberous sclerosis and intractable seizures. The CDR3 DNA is TGCGCCAGCAGCCAAATAAAAAAACAGGGGTACGAGCAGTACTTC. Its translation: CASSQIKKQGYEQYF.